The 16 T cell receptor beta chains listed next were all sequenced from one sample in a study of long-term antiretroviral therapy in people with HIV. Running of the v3.0 immunoSEQ assay took place at survey level. The table came from immunoSEQ multiplex PCR; TCRdb's copy has only in-frame clones and leaves some out. The repertoire consists of about 38,000 clones, with 80% occurring once and the leading ten covering approximately 5.1%. The input for sequencing was unsorted PBMCs, taken 1.5 years after starting antiretroviral therapy. The receptor source for this set is a man aged 18 to 29 with HIV.

The rearrangement uses TRBV29-1 and TRBJ1-1; D may be TRBD1 (5 bases). This CDR3 spans 13 amino acids. CDR1 and CDR2 from the germline V gene are SQVTM and ANQGSEA. V was cut by 3 bases and J by 4 bases, with 12 bases left in between. The DNA of the CDR3 is TGCAGCGTTGATTTACAGGCGGGCACTGAAGCTTTCTTT. Encoded protein: CSVDLQAGTEAFF.

The rearrangement joins TRBV6-1 to TRBJ2-1, with 8 bases fitting TRBD2. V trimming: 0 bases; J trimming: 14 bases; junction bases outside the gene matches: 3. This CDR3 has 12 amino acids. In germline, CDR1 is MNHNS, CDR2 SASEGT. Here the CDR3 DNA reads TGTGCCAGCAGTGAAGCGGGACTAGGGGAGTTCTTC. This encodes CASSEAGLGEFF.

The chain joins TRBV7-9 to TRBJ1-1; the D gene is possibly TRBD1 (6 bases). The CDR3 totals 17 residues. Per the germline V gene, CDR1 is SEHNR and CDR2 is FQNEAQ (reference sequence). Trimming removed 0 bases at V and 5 bases at J, with 19 bases between. CDR3 loop: CASSLAGGRASYTEAFF. In DNA form, the CDR3 reads TGTGCCAGCAGCTTAGCCGGGGGGCGGGCGAGTTATACTGAAGCTTTCTTT.

The J gene is TRBJ1-5, the V gene TRBV25-1; D may be TRBD1 (6 bases). The CDR3 spans 12 residues. CDR1 and CDR2 (germline): MGHDK, SYGVNS. V was trimmed by 8 bases and J by 6 bases, leaving 11 bases between them. CDR3 DNA sequence: TGTGCCAGCGGGGAGACAGGTCAGCCCCAGCATTTT. Translating gives CASGETGQPQHF.

In this sample, this clone turned up a few times. The CDR3 spells CASSLGQAGYEQYF. As DNA, the CDR3 is TGTGCCAGCAGCTTAGGGCAGGCTGGCTACGAGCAGTACTTC. J is TRBJ2-7 and V is TRBV11-3; no firm D call. V lost 1 base, J lost 3 bases, and 10 bases lay in between. The CDR3 length is 14 residues. Germline V gene data show CDR1 as SGHNT and CDR2 as YENEEA.

The chain joins TRBV6-5 to TRBJ2-5, with a possible D match to TRBD1 (5 bases). This CDR3 region has 12 residues. In germline, CDR1 is MNHEY, CDR2 SVGAGI. The V gene lost 6 bases and the J gene lost 1 base, with 6 bases spanning the gap. Here the CDR3 DNA reads TGTGCCAGCAGAGGGGCCCAAGAGACCCAGTACTTC. Translated, it gives CASRGAQETQYF.

The gene calls are TRBV19 and TRBJ2-2; no clear D. V was shortened by 7 bases and J by 1 base, with 10 bases between the two germline ends. This CDR3 comprises 14 residues. The germline V gene encodes CDR1 LNHDA and CDR2 SQIVND (reference sequence). DNA of the CDR3: TGTGCCAGTATGGTTTCACGGAACACCGGGGAGCTGTTTTTT. It codes for CASMVSRNTGELFF.

In regard to this clone: Other DNA sequences in this specimen translate into the identical CDR3. The chain uses TRBV28 and TRBJ2-1; D is undetermined. V was shortened by 2 bases and J by 8 bases, with 4 bases between the two germline ends. CDR3 length: 11 residues. Germline V gives CDR1 MDHEN, CDR2 SYDVKM. The CDR3 spells CASSLGYEQFF. The CDR3, as DNA: TGTGCCAGCAGTTTAGGGTATGAGCAGTTCTTC.

CDR3 nucleotide sequence: TGTGCCAGCAGCTCAGGACAGCCCAATCAGCCCCAGCATTTT. Translated, it gives CASSSGQPNQPQHF. V and J are TRBV7-2 and TRBJ1-5; TRBD1 might be the D (6 bases). Germline CDR1 and CDR2: SGHTA and FQGNSA. The V and J ends lost 4 bases and 3 bases respectively, with 10 bases between them. There are 14 residues in the CDR3.

The chain recombines TRBV29-1 with TRBJ2-7, with a tentative D call TRBD1 (5 bases). The V gene's germline CDR1 is SQVTM and CDR2 ANQGSEA. The ends were cut back, 0 bases at V and 3 bases at J, with 12 bases in the middle. The CDR3 is 14 amino acids. CDR3 loop: CSVEDGTGVYEQYF. CDR3 bases: TGCAGCGTTGAAGATGGTACAGGCGTCTACGAGCAGTACTTC.

The J gene is TRBJ1-2, the V gene TRBV5-1; 8 nucleotides match TRBD1. Trimming at V came to 5 bases and at J to 3 bases, leaving 6 bases not matched to a gene. Germline CDR1 SGHRS, CDR2 YFSETQ. The CDR3 length is 14 residues. The CDR3 nucleotides read TGCGCCAGCAGTTCGACAGGGGTCGACTATGGCTACACCTTC. This translates into CASSSTGVDYGYTF.

This clone was counted a single time. CDR3 bases: TGTGCCAGCAGCGACATTTTAGCGGGAGGACTCAATGAGCAGTTCTTC. It specifies CASSDILAGGLNEQFF. The rearrangement joins TRBV7-9 to TRBJ2-1; 10 bases align to TRBD2. From germline, CDR1 is SEHNR and CDR2 FQNEAQ (reference sequence). The V and J ends lost 5 bases and 6 bases, in that order; junction bases with no gene match: 10. This CDR3 comprises 16 residues.

This rearrangement joins TRBV29-1 to TRBJ1-1; D is uncertain. V was cut by 0 bases and J by 10 bases, with 15 bases left in between. Germline CDR1 is SQVTM and CDR2 is ANQGSEA. The CDR3 is 13 residues long. The CDR3 bases are TGCAGCGTTGAAGAAACGGGAGGAGTCGTAGCTTTCTTT. This codes for CSVEETGGVVAFF.

The rearrangement links TRBV4-1 to TRBJ1-2; D not resolved. Trimming left V 1 base short and J 7 bases short, with 10 bases between. Germline V CDR1 and CDR2: MGHRA, YSYEKL. This CDR3 is 13 amino acids long. CDR3 residues: CASSQALAGGYTF. The CDR3, as DNA: TGCGCCAGCAGCCAAGCCCTCGCAGGTGGCTACACCTTC.

The chain is built from TRBV18 and TRBJ2-3; D is unclear. The germline gives CDR1 KGHSH, CDR2 LQKENI. The CDR3 runs to 13 residues. V lost 1 base to trimming and J lost 1 base, with 3 bases between them. The CDR3 is CASSPRGTDTQYF. Written as DNA, the CDR3 is TGTGCCAGCTCACCACGCGGCACAGATACGCAGTATTTT.

The chain recombines TRBV21-1 with TRBJ2-7; the D segment call TRBD1 is taken from the table without a DNA check. TRBV21-1 is tagged as a pseudogene. The CDR3 spans 14 residues. CDR3 sequence reads: CASSKVYPGYEQYF. CDR3 DNA: TGTGCCAGCAGCAAAGTATACCCAGGGTACGAGCAGTACTTC.